This TCR beta chain was retrieved from a study of T cell changes during pregnancy in multiple sclerosis (dated by TCRdb to 2018 to 2020). General notes on the study: The study looked at changes in the T cell repertoire across pregnancy in women with multiple sclerosis.

Libraries were built with the immunoSEQ multiplex PCR assay. TCRdb retrieved this table from immuneACCESS and kept in-frame rearrangements only. Not all clones are present; in checked studies, unresolved V genes account for under half, and no reason is known for the remainder. The sample includes tens of thousands of clones, with 90% observed a single time. 9.5% to 12% of the sample is taken by the ten largest. Relative to germline, V is 0 bases shorter and J is 0 bases shorter, with 8 bases between their ends. The CDR3, from cysteine to phenylalanine, totals 15 residues. Only the CDR3 region is kept as DNA, spanning 45 bases read in frame from base 1. CDR1 is given as SGHVS and CDR2 as FNYEAQ, both from the germline V gene. This clone was detected a few times. Its target antigen remains unknown. No base quality values were provided; no much bigger clone lies one nucleotide off.

This specimen was CD8+ T cells from peripheral blood mononuclear cells, taken before pregnancy. The source is a female donor with multiple sclerosis, enrolled in a pregnancy study. The chain is encoded by TRBV7-6 joined to TRBJ1-1; matching of 6 bases hints at TRBD1 as the D gene. The CDR3 protein sequence reads: CASSLAKGVNTEAFF. Here is the DNA: TGTGCCAGCAGCTTAGCGAAGGGGGTGAACACTGAAGCTTTCTTT.